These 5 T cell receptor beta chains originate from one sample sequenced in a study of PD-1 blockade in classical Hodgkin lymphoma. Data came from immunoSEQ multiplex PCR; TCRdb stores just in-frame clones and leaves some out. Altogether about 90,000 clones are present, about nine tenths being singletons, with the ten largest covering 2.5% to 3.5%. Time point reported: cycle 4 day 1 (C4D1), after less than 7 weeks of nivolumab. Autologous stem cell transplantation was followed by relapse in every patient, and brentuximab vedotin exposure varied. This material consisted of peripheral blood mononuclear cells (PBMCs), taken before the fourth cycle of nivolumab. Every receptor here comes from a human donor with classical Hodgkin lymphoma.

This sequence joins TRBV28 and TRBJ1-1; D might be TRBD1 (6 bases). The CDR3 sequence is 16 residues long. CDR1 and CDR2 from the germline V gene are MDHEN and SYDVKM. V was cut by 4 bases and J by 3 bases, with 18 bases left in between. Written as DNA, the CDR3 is TGTGCCAGCAGTTCCCCGGGGAGGGGGACGGACACTGAAGCTTTCTTT. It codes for CASSSPGRGTDTEAFF.

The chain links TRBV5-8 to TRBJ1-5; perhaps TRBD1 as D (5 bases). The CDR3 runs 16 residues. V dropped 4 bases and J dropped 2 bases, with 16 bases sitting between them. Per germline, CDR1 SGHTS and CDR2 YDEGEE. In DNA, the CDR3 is TGTGCCAGCAGCCTACTACGGGGGTTGCGCAATCAGCCCCAGCATTTT. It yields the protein CASSLLRGLRNQPQHF.

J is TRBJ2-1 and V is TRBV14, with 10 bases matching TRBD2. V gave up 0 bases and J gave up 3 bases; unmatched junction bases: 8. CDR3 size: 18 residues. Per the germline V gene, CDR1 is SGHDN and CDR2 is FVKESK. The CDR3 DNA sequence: TGTGCCAGCAGCCAAGATCGGGCTAGCGGGGGAATCTACAATGAGCAGTTCTTC. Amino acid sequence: CASSQDRASGGIYNEQFF. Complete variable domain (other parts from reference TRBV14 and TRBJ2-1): EAGVTQFPSHSVIEKGQTVTLRCDPISGHDNLYWYRRVMGKEIKFLLHFVKESKQDESGMPNNRFLAERTGGTYSTLKVQPAELEDSGVYFCASSQDRASGGIYNEQFFGPGTRLTVL.

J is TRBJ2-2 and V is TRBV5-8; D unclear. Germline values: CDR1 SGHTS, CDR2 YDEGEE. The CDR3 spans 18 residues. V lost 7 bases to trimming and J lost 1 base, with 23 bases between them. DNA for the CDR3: TGTGCCAGCGTACGTCGGATGTGGGTAGGGTTGAACACCGGGGAGCTGTTTTTT. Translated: CASVRRMWVGLNTGELFF.

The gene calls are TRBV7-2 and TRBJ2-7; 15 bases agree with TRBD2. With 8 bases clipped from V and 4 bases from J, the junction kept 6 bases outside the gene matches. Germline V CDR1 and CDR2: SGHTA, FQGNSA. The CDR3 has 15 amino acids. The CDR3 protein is CASSRTSGGAYEQYF. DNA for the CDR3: TGTGCCAGCTCGAGGACTAGCGGGGGGGCTTACGAGCAGTACTTC.